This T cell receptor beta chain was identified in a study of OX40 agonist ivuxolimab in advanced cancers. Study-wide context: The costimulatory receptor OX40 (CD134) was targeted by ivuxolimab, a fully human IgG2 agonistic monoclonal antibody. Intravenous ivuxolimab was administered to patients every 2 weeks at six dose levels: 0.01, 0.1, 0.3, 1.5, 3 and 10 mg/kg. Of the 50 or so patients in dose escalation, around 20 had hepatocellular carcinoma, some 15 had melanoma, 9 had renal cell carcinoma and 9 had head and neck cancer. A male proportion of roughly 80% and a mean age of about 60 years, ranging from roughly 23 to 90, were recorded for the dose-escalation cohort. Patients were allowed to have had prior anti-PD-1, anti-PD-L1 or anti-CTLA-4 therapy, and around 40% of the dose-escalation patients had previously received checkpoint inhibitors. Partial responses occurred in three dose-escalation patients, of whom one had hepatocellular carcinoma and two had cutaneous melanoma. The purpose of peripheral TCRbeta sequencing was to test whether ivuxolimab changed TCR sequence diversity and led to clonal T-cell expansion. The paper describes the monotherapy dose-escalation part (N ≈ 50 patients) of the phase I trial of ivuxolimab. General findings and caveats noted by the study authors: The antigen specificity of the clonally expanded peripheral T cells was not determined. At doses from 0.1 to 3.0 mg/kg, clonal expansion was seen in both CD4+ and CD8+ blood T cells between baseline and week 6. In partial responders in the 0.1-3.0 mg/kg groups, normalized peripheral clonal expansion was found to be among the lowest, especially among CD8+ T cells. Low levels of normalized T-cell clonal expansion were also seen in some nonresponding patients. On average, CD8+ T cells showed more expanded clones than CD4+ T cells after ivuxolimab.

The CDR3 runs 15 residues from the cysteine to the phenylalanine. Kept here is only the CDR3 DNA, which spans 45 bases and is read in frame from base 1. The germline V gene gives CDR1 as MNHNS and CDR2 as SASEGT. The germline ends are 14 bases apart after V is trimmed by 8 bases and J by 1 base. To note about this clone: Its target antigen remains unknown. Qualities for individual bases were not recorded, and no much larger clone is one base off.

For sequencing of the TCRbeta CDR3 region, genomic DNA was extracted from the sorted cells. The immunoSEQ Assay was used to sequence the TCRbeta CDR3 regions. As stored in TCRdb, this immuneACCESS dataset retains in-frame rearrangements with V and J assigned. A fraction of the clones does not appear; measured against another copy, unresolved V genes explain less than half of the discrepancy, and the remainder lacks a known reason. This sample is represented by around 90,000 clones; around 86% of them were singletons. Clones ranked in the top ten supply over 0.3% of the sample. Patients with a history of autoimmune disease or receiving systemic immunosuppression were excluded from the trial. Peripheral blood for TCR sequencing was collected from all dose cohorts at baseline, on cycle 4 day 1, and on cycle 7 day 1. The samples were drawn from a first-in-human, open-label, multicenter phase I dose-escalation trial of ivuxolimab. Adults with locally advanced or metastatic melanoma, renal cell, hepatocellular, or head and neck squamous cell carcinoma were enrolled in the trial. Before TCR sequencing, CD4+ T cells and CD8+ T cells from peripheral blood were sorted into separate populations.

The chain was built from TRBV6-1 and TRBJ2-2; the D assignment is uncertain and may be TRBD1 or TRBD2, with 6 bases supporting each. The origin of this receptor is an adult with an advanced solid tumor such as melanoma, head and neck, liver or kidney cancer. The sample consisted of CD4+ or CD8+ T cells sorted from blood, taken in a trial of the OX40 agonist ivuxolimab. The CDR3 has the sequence CASSVEGGNTGELFF. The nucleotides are TGTGCCAGCTCGGTAGAGGGGGGGAACACCGGGGAGCTGTTTTTT.